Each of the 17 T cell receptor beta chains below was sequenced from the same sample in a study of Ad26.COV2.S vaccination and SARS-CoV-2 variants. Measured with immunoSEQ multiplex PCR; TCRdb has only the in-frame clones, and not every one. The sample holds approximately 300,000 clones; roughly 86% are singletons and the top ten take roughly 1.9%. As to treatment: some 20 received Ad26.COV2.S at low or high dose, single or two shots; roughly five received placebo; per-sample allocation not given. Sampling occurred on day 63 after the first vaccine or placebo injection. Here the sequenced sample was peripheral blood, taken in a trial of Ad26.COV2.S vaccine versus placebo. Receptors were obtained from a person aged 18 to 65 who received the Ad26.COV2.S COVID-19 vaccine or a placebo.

CDR3 residues: CSVGRGNTEAFF. CDR3 nucleotides: TGCAGCGTTGGGCGAGGAAACACTGAAGCTTTCTTT. The rearrangement joins TRBV29-1 to TRBJ1-1; D is ambiguous. Trimming left V 4 bases short and J 2 bases short, with 8 bases between. The CDR3 sequence is 12 residues long. Per the germline V gene, CDR1 is SQVTM and CDR2 is ANQGSEA. The full variable domain, with the rest looked up from reference TRBV29-1 and TRBJ1-1, is SAVISQKPSRDICQRGTSLTIQCQVDSQVTMMFWYRQQPGQSLTLIATANQGSEATYESGFVIDKFPISRPNLTFSTLTVSNMSPEDSSIYLCSVGRGNTEAFFGQGTRLTVV.

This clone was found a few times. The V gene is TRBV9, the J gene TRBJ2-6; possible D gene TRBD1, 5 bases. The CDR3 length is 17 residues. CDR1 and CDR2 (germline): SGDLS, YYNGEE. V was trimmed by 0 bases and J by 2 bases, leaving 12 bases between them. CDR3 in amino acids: CASSVVTGLPGANVLTF. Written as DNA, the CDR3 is TGTGCCAGCAGCGTAGTTACAGGCCTCCCTGGGGCCAACGTCCTGACTTTC.

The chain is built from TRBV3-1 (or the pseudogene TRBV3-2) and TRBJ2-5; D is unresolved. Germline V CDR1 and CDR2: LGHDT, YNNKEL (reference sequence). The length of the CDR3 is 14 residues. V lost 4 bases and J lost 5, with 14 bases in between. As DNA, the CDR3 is TGTGCCAGCAGCCGAACGGGTCCGGGCGAGACCCAGTACTTC. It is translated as CASSRTGPGETQYF.

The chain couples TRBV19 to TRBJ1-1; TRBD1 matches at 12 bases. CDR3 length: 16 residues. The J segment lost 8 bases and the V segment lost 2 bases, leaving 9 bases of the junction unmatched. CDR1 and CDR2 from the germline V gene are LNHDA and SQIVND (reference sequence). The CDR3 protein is CASSIRTGTGGKEAFF. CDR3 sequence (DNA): TGTGCCAGTAGTATAAGAACCGGGACAGGGGGCAAGGAAGCTTTCTTT.

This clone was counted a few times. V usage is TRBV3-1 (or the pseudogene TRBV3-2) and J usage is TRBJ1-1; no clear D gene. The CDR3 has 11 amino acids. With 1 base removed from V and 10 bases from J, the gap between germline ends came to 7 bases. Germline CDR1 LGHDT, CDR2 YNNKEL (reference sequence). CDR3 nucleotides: TGTGCCAGCAGCCAAGGTCAGCTAGCTTTCTTT. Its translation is CASSQGQLAFF.

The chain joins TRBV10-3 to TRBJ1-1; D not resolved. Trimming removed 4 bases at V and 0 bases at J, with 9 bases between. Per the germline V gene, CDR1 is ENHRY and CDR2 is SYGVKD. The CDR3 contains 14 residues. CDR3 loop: CAISGNKLNTEAFF. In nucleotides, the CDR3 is TGTGCCATCAGTGGGAACAAATTGAACACTGAAGCTTTCTTT.

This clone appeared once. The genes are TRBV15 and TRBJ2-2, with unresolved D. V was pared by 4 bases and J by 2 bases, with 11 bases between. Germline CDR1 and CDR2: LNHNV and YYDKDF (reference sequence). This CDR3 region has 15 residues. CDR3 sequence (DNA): TGTGCCACCAGCACGTCTTCAAAAAACACCGGGGAGCTGTTTTTT. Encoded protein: CATSTSSKNTGELFF.

The CDR3: CASSLSPGGPGRSEFF. CDR3 nucleotide sequence: TGCGCCAGCAGCTTGTCCCCGGGGGGGCCCGGAAGGAGTGAATTCTTC. The chain combines TRBV5-1 with TRBJ2-1; 8 nucleotides align to TRBD2. Germline V lookup: CDR1 SGHRS, CDR2 YFSETQ. The CDR3 totals 16 residues. V dropped 1 base and J dropped 16; count of bases not matched to a gene: 19.

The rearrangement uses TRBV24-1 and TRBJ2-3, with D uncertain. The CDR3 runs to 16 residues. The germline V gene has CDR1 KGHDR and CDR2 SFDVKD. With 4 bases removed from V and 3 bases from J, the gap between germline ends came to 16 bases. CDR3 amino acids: CATSEGVVGRTDTQYF. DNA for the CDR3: TGTGCCACCAGTGAAGGCGTGGTGGGCAGGACAGATACGCAGTATTTT.

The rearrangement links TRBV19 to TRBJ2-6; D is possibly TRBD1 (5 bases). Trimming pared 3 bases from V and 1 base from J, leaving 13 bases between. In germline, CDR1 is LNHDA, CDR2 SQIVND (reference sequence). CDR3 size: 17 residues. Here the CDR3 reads CASSIGQGRSGANVLTF. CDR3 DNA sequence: TGTGCCAGTAGTATTGGCCAGGGTAGGTCTGGGGCCAACGTCCTGACTTTC.

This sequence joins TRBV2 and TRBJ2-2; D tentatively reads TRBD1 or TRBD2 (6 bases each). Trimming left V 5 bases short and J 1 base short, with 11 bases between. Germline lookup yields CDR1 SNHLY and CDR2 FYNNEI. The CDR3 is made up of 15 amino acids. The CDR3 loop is CASSLGGMNTGELFF. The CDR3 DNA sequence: TGTGCCAGCAGTCTGGGGGGCATGAACACCGGGGAGCTGTTTTTT.

CDR3 protein: CASSYGSGQSPLHF. The CDR3 nucleotides read TGTGCCAGCAGTTACGGGTCAGGGCAGTCACCCCTCCACTTT. V gene TRBV6-5 combines with J gene TRBJ1-6; TRBD1 is a possible D gene (5 bases). With 2 bases removed from V and 10 bases from J, the gap between germline ends came to 12 bases. Germline V gene data show CDR1 as MNHEY and CDR2 as SVGAGI. CDR3 length: 14 amino acids.

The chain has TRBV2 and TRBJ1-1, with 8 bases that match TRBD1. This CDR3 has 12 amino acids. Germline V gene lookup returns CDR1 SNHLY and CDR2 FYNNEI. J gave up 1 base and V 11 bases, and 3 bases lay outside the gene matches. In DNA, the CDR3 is TGTGCCGGGGGACAGGAGAACACTGAAGCTTTCTTT. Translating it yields CAGGQENTEAFF.

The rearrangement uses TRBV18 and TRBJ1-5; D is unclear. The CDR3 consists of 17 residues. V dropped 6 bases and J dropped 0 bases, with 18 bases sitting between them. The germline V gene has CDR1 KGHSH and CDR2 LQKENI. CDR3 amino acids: CASSATPRQYSNQPQHF. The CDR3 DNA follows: TGTGCCAGCTCCGCAACACCACGGCAGTATAGCAATCAGCCCCAGCATTTT.

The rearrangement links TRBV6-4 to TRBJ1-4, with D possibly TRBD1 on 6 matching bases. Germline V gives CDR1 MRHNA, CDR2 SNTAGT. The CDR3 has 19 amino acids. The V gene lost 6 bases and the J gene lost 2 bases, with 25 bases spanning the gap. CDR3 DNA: TGTGCCAGCAGCCGCAAGTGCCGAAAAACAGGGACGACTAATGAAAAACTGTTTTTT. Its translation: CASSRKCRKTGTTNEKLFF.

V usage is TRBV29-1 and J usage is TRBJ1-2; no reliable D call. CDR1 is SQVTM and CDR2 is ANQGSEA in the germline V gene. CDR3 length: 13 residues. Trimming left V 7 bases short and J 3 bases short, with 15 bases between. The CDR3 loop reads CSAKNWEDYGYTF. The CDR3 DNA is TGCAGCGCCAAAAATTGGGAGGACTATGGCTACACCTTC.

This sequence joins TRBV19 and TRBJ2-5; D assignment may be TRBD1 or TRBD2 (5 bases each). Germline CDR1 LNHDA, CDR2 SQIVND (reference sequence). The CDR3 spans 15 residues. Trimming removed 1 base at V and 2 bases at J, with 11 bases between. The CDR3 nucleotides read TGTGCCAGTAGTATAGTGGGACGACTTCAAGAGACCCAGTACTTC. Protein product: CASSIVGRLQETQYF. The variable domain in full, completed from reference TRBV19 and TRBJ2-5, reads DGGITQSPKYLFRKEGQNVTLSCEQNLNHDAMYWYRQDPGQGLRLIYYSQIVNDFQKGDIAEGYSVSREKKESFPLTVTSAQKNPTAFYLCASSIVGRLQETQYFGPGTRLLVL.